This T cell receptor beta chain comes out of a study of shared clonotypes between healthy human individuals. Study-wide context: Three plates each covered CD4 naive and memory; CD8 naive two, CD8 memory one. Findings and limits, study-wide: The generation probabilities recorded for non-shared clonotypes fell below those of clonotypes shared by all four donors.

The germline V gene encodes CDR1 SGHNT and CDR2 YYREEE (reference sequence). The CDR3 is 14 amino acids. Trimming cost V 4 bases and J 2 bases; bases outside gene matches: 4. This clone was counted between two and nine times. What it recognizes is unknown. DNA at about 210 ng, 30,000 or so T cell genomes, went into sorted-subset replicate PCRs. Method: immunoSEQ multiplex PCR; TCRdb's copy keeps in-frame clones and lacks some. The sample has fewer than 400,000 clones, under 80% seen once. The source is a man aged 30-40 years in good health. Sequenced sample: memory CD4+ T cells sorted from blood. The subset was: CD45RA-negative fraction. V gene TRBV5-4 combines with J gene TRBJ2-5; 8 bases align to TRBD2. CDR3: CASSLLAAQETQYF. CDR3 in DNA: TGTGCCAGCAGCCTACTAGCGGCTCAAGAGACCCAGTACTTC.